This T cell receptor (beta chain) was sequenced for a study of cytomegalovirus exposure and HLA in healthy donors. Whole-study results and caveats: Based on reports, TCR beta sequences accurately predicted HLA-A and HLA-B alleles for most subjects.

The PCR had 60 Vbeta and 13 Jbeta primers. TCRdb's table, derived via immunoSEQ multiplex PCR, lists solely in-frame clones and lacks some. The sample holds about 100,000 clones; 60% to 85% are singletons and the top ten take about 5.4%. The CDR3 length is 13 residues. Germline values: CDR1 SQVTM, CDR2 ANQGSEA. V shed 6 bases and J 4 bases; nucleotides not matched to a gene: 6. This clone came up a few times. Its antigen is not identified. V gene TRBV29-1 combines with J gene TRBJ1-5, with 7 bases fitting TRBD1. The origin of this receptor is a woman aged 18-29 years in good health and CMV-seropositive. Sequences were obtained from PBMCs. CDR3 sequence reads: CSVATGVNQPQHF. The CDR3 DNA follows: TGCAGCGTAGCTACAGGGGTAAATCAGCCCCAGCATTTT.